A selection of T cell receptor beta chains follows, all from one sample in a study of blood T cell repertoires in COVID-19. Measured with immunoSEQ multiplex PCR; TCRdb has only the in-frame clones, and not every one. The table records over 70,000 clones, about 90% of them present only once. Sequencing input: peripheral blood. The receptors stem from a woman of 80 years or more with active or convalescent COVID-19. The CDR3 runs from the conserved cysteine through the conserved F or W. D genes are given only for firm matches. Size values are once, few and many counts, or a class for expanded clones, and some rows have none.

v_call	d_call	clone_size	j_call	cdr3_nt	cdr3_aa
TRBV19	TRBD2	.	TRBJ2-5	TGTGCCAGTAGTCTCGGGGGGGCCGGGGAGACCCAGTACTTC	CASSLGGAGETQYF
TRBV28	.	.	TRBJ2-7	TGTGCCAGCAGGGGACTCGGACCGATTTACGAGCAGTACTTC	CASRGLGPIYEQYF
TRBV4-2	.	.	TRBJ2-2	TGTGCCAGCAGCCAAGGGAACAGGGTCAACACCGGGGAGCTGTTTTTT	CASSQGNRVNTGELFF
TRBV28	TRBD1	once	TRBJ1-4	TGTGCCAGCAGTTTCCCACAGGGGGCTGTTAATGAAAAACTGTTTTTT	CASSFPQGAVNEKLFF
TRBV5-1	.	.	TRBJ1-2	TGCGCCAGCAGCCAACCTGGACAGAACTATGGCTACACCTTC	CASSQPGQNYGYTF
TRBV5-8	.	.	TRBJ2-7	TGTGCCAGCAGCTTGGCAGGGGTCAGACCAGAGCAGTACTTC	CASSLAGVRPEQYF
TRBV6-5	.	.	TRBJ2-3	TGTGCCAGCAGTTACCGGGGAATCACAGATACGCAGTATTTT	CASSYRGITDTQYF
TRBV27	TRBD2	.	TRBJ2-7	TGTGCCAGCAGGGGACTAGCGGGAACTGACGAGCAGTACTTC	CASRGLAGTDEQYF
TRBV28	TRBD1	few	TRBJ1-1	TGTGCCAGCAGTAGAAGACAGGGGGCGGAAGGAGCTTTCTTT	CASSRRQGAEGAFF
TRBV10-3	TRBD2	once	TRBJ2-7	TGTGCCATCACCCTGACTAGCGGGAGAGATTTAAGCTACGAGCAGTACTTC	CAITLTSGRDLSYEQYF
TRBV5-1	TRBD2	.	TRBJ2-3	TGCGCCAGCAGCGGGGCGGGAGTGAGCACAGATACGCAGTATTTT	CASSGAGVSTDTQYF
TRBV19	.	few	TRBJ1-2	TGTGCCAGTAGTATAGCAATCGGTGGCTACACCTTC	CASSIAIGGYTF
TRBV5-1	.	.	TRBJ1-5	TGCGCCAGCAGCTTGTTGCGGGGATCAGCCCAGCATTTT	CASSLLRGSAQHF
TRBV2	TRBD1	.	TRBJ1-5	TGTGCCAGCAGTGAGGACAGGGGGAATCAGCCCCAGCATTTT	CASSEDRGNQPQHF
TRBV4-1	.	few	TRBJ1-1	TGCGCCAGCAGCCAAGATATTACCGGTATCGGGATGAACACTGAAGCTTTCTTT	CASSQDITGIGMNTEAFF
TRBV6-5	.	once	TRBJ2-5	TGTGCCAGCACCGACTGGGGCCAAAGGGGCGAGACCCAGTACTTC	CASTDWGQRGETQYF
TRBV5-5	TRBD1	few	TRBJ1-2	TGTGCCAGCAGTATGGTCCCCGGACAGGGGAGCTATGGCTACACCTTC	CASSMVPGQGSYGYTF
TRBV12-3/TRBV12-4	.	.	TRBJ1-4	TGTGCCAGCAGTTTAAGCGGGAATGAAAAACTGTTTTTT	CASSLSGNEKLFF
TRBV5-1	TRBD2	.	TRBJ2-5	TGCGCCAGCAGCTTGCCCTCGGGAGGGCCAGCTGAGACCCAGTACTTC	CASSLPSGGPAETQYF
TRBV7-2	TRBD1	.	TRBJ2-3	TGTGCCAGCAGCTTAGCGCCGACAGGGTTGTCAGATACGCAGTATTTT	CASSLAPTGLSDTQYF
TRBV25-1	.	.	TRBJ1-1	TGTGCCAGCAGCAAACCGGGTCTGAACACTGAAGCTTTCTTT	CASSKPGLNTEAFF
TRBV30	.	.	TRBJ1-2	TGTGCCTGGACCCTCGGGGGGGAGGTCACCTTC	CAWTLGGEVTF
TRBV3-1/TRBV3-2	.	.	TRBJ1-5	TGTGCCAGCAGCACACAGGCCGATCAGCCCCAGCATTTT	CASSTQADQPQHF
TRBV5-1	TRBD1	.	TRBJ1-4	TGCGCCAGCAGCAACGGGCTCTCGGACAGGGTAGGGGAAAAACTGTTTTTT	CASSNGLSDRVGEKLFF
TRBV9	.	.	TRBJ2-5	TGTGCCAGCAGCTTAGGGGGGGAGGAGGAGACCCAGTACTTC	CASSLGGEEETQYF
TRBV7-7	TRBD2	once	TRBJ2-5	TGTGCTAGCAGCAACGGACTAGCGGATCAAGAGACCCAGTACTTC	CASSNGLADQETQYF
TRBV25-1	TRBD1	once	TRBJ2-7	TGTGCCAGCAGAGGGACAGGTGCCTACGAGCAGTACTTC	CASRGTGAYEQYF
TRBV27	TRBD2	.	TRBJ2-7	TGTGCCAGCAGTTCCCGACTAGCGGGAGTAAACGAGCAGTACTTC	CASSSRLAGVNEQYF
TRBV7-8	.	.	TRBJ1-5	TGTGCCAGCAGCTTAGCGATAGGCAATCAGCCCCAGCATTTT	CASSLAIGNQPQHF
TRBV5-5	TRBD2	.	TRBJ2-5	TGTGCCAGCAGCATCGGGACTATGGAGACCCAGTACTTC	CASSIGTMETQYF
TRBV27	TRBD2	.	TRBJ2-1	TGTGCCAGCAGTTTTAGACTAGCGGGAGGGGAGCAGTTCTTC	CASSFRLAGGEQFF
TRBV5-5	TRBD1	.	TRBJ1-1	TGTGCCAGCAGCTCGGGGACAGGGGAGAGGTGGACTGAAGCTTTCTTT	CASSSGTGERWTEAFF
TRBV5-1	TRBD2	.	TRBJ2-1	TGCGCCAGCAGCTGGGGACTGGCGGGAGAAACCTACAATGAGCAGTTCTTC	CASSWGLAGETYNEQFF
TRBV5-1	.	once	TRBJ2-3	TGCGCCAGCAGCTTGAACTACCCCAGCACAGATACGCAGTATTTT	CASSLNYPSTDTQYF
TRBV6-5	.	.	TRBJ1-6	TGTGCCAGCAGTCCAGGGTGGGGTAATTCACCCCTCCACTTT	CASSPGWGNSPLHF
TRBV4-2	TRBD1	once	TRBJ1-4	TGTGCCAGCAGCCAATACCGACAGGGGACTAATGAAAAACTGTTTTTT	CASSQYRQGTNEKLFF
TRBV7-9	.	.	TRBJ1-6	TGTGCCAGCAGCAAAACGGGGGGTTACAATTCACCCCTCCACTTT	CASSKTGGYNSPLHF
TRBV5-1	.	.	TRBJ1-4	TGCGCCAGCAGGGAGGACAGTGCCGGGGAAAAACTGTTTTTT	CASREDSAGEKLFF
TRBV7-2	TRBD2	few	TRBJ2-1	TGTGCCAGCAGCTTGGTCGCGGGAGGATACAATGAGCAGTTCTTC	CASSLVAGGYNEQFF
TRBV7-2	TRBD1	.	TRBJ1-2	TGTGCCAGCAGTCATAACCGGGACAGGAATCGTGGCTACACCTTC	CASSHNRDRNRGYTF
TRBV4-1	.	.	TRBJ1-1	TGCGCCAGCAGCCAAGAGCGGGCCGGTGAAGCTTTCTTT	CASSQERAGEAFF
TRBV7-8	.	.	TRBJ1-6	TGTGCCAGCAGCTTAGCGGCTCAGGGAAGGAATTCACCCCTCCACTTT	CASSLAAQGRNSPLHF
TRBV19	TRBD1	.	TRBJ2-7	TGTGCCAGTAGTATGCCGGGACAGGGGGCCAGCGAGCAGTACTTC	CASSMPGQGASEQYF
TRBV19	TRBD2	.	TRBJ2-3	TGTGCCAGTAGTGTACGAATCCTAGCGGGGGTCACAGATACGCAGTATTTT	CASSVRILAGVTDTQYF
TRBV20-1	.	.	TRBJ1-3	TGCAGTGCTAGTACTTCTGGAAACACCATATATTTT	CSASTSGNTIYF
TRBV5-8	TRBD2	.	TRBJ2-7	TGTGCCAGCAGCCTCCGGACTAGAGCCGAGATCTACGAGCAGTACTTC	CASSLRTRAEIYEQYF
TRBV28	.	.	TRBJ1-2	TGTGCCAGCAGTTCCCCATATGGCTACACCTTC	CASSSPYGYTF
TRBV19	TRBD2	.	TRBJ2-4	TGTGCCAGTAGTACCGGACTAGCCAAGACCATTCAGTACTTC	CASSTGLAKTIQYF